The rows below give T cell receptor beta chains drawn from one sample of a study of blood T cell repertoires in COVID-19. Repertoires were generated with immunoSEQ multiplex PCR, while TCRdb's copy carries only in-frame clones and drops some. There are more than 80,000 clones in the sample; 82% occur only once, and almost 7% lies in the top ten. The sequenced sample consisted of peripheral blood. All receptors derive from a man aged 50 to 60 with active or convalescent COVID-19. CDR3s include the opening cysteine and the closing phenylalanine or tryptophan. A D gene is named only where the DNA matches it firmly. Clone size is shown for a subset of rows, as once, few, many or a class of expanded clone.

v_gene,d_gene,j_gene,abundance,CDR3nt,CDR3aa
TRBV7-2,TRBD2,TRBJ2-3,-,TGTGCCAGCAGCTACGGGGGGGAGAGCACAGATACGCAGTATTTT,CASSYGGESTDTQYF
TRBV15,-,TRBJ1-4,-,TGTGCCACCAGCACACAGATTAATGAAAAACTGTTTTTT,CATSTQINEKLFF
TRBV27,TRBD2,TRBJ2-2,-,TGTGCCAGCAGTAGAGCGGGGGGGTTTCAGGCCGGGGAGCTGTTTTTT,CASSRAGGFQAGELFF
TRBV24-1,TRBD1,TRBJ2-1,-,TGTGCCACCACCGGGACAGGGGGCTCTATTGAGCAGTTCTTC,CATTGTGGSIEQFF
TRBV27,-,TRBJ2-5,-,TGTGCCAGCAGTTTATCGTATGCGGGGGAGACCCAGTACTTC,CASSLSYAGETQYF
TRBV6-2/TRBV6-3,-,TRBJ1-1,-,TGTGCCAGCAGTCAGGGATACACTGAAGCTTTCTTT,CASSQGYTEAFF
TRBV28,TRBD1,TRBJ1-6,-,TGTGCCAGCTTCACGGACAGGACGAGCTCCTATAATTCACCCCTCCACTTT,CASFTDRTSSYNSPLHF
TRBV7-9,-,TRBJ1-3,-,TGTGCCAGCAGCTTTTTTTACGGACTCTCTGGAAACACCATATATTTT,CASSFFYGLSGNTIYF
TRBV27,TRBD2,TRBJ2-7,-,TGTGCCAGCAACCTAGCGGGGCGCTCCTACGAGCAGTACTTC,CASNLAGRSYEQYF
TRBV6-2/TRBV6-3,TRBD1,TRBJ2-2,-,TGTGCCAGCAGTTACGGCAGGGGGAACAGGGCCGGGGAGCTGTTTTTT,CASSYGRGNRAGELFF
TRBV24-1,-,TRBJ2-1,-,TGTGCCACCAGTGATCCTGACAGTAATTTCTACAATGAGCAGTTCTTC,CATSDPDSNFYNEQFF
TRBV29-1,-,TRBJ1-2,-,TGCAGCGTTGGGATACAGGGCTCTGGCTACACCTTC,CSVGIQGSGYTF
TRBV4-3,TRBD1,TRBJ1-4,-,TGCGCCAGCAGCCAGCCCCGGACAGGGGGTAATGAAAAACTGTTTTTT,CASSQPRTGGNEKLFF
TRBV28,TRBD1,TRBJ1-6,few,TGTGCCAGCAGACCGGGACAGGGAGCTTCACCCCTCCACTTT,CASRPGQGASPLHF
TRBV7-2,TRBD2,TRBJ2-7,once,TGTGCCAGCAGCCGGACTAGCGGGGGGGGGTCCTACTTC,CASSRTSGGGSYF
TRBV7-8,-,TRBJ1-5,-,TGTGCCAGCAGCTTACTGACGGTCCACCCGGGTATCGGCAATCAGCCCCAGCATTTT,CASSLLTVHPGIGNQPQHF
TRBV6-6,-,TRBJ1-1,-,TGTGCCAGCAGTCAGCCAGGGAAAACTGAAGCTTTCTTT,CASSQPGKTEAFF
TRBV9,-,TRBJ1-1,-,TGTGCCAGCAGCGTATCTAATCGGGGGGACGCGGAAGCTTTCTTT,CASSVSNRGDAEAFF
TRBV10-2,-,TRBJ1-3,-,TGCGCCAGCAGTGAGTCGTGGGGAGGCTCTGGAAACACCATATATTTT,CASSESWGGSGNTIYF
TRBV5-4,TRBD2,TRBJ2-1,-,TGTGCCAGCAGCTTGCGACTAGCGGGGGGGCGCGATGAGCAGTTCTTC,CASSLRLAGGRDEQFF
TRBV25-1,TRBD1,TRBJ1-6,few,TGTGCCAGCAGTGAATGGGACAGGGGGCTGGAAGGTTCACCCCTCCACTTT,CASSEWDRGLEGSPLHF
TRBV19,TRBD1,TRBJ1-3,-,TGTGCCACCGAGGGACAGGGGAGAGGTAACACCATATATTTT,CATEGQGRGNTIYF
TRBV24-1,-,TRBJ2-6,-,TGTGCCACCGCGGGAGGGGCCAACGTCCTGACTTTC,CATAGGANVLTF
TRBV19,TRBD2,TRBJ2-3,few,TGTGCCAGTAGTAATAGCGGGGGGAGCACAGATACGCAGTATTTT,CASSNSGGSTDTQYF
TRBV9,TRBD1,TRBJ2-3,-,TGTGCCAGCAGCGAGGGACAGGGGATTTCAGATACGCAGTATTTT,CASSEGQGISDTQYF
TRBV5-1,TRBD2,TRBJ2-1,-,TGCGCCAGCAGCTCATGGACTAGCGGGGGGTATAATGAGCAGTTCTTC,CASSSWTSGGYNEQFF
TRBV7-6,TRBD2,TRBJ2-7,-,TGTGCCAGCAGCTTAGGCGGACTAGGCCCTCTCTACGAGCAGTACTTC,CASSLGGLGPLYEQYF
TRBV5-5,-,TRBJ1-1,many,TGTGCCAGCAGCTTAACAGGGAACACTGAAGCTTTCTTT,CASSLTGNTEAFF
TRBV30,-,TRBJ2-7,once,TGTGCCTGGAGTCGGGGGATTCGCTACGAGCAGTACTTC,CAWSRGIRYEQYF
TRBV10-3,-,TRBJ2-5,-,TGTGCCATCGGAGAGCTACAAGAGACCCAGTACTTC,CAIGELQETQYF
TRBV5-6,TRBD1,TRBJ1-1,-,TGTGCCAGCCTGGGACAGGGATTAACATCTGAAGCTTTCTTT,CASLGQGLTSEAFF
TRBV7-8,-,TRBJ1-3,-,TGTGCCAGCAGCTCCCGTTTCTCTGGAAACACCATATATTTT,CASSSRFSGNTIYF
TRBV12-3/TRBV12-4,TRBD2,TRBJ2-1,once,TGTGCCAGCAGTATGACTAGCAGGAATGAGCAGTTCTTC,CASSMTSRNEQFF
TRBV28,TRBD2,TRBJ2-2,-,TGTGCCAGCAGTTTGCCTAATCTAGCGGGGAACACCGGGGAGCTGTTTTTT,CASSLPNLAGNTGELFF
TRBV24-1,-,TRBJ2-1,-,TGTGCCACCAGTGATTCGGAGATACCGAGCTCCTACAATGAGCAGTTCTTC,CATSDSEIPSSYNEQFF
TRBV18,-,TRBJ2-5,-,TGTGCCAGCTCGCTTACAGGGCGCGAGACCCAGTACTTC,CASSLTGRETQYF
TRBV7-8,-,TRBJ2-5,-,TGTGCCAGCAGCCATCAGCAGGCGGGGGAGACCCAGTACTTC,CASSHQQAGETQYF
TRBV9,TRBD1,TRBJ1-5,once,TGTGCCAGCAGCGAATCAGGGGGCGCAGGGCAGCCCCAGCATTTT,CASSESGGAGQPQHF
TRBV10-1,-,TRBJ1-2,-,TGCGCCAGCAGTGATGGGCAGTTCGGCTACACCTTC,CASSDGQFGYTF
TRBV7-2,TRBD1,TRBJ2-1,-,TGTGCCAGCAGCTTAGGGGACAGGGGGCGGAGGAATGAGCAGTTCTTC,CASSLGDRGRRNEQFF
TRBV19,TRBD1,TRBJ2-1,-,TGTGCCAGTAGTGCCGGACAGGGGGCGAGCAATGAGCAGTTCTTC,CASSAGQGASNEQFF
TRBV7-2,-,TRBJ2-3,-,TGTGCCAGCAGCTTACAGGGAACAGATACGCAGTATTTT,CASSLQGTDTQYF
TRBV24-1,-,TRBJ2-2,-,TGTGCCACCAGTGAGTCCGGGTTAAACACCGGGGAGCTGTTTTTT,CATSESGLNTGELFF
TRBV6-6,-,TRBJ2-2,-,TGTGCCAGCAGTTTCCAGGTGAACGATTACACCGGGGAGCTGTTTTTT,CASSFQVNDYTGELFF
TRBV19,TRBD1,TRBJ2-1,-,TGTGCCAGTACCCCCGGAACGGGACAGGGATACAATGAGCAGTTCTTC,CASTPGTGQGYNEQFF